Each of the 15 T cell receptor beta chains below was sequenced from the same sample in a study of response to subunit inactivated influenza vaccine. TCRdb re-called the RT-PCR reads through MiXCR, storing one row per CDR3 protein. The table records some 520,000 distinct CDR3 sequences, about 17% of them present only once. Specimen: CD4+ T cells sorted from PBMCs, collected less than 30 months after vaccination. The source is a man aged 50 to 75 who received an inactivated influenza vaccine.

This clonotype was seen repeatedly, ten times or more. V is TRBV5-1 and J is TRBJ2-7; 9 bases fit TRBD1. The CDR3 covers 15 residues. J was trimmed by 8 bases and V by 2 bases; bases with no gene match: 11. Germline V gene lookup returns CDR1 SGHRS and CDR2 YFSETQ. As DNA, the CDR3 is TGCGCCAGCAGCTTCGGGACAGGGTGGAATTATAAGCAGTACTTC. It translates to CASSFGTGWNYKQYF. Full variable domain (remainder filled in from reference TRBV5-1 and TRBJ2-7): KAGVTQTPRYLIKTRGQQVTLSCSPISGHRSVSWYQQTPGQGLQFLFEYFSETQRNKGNFPGRFSGRQFSNSRSEMNVSTLELGDSALYLCASSFGTGWNYKQYFGPGTRLTVT.

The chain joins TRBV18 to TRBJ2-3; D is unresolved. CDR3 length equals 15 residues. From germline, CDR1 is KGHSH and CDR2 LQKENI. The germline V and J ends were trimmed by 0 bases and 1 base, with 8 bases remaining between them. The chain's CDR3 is CASSPPTARTDTQYF. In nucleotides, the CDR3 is TGTGCCAGCTCACCACCAACAGCGCGCACAGATACGCAGTATTTT.

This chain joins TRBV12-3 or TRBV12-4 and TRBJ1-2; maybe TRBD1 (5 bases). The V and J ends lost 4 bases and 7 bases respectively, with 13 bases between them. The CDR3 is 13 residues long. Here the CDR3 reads CASSSPGLRGYTF. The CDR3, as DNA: TGTGCCAGCAGTTCTCCGGGACTCCGTGGCTACACCTTC.

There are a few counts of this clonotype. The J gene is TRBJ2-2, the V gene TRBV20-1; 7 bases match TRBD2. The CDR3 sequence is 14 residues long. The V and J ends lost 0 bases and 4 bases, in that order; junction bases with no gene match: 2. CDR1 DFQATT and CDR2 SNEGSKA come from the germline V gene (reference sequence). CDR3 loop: CSARDRGSTGELFF. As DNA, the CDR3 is TGCAGTGCTAGAGATCGCGGGAGCACCGGGGAGCTGTTTTTT.

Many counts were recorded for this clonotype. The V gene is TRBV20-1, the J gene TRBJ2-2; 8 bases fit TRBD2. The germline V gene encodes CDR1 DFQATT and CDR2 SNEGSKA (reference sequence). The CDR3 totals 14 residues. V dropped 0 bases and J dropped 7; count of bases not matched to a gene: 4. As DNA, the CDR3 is TGCAGTGCTAGAGAAGCGGGAGTTGACGGGGAGCTGTTTTTT. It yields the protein CSAREAGVDGELFF.

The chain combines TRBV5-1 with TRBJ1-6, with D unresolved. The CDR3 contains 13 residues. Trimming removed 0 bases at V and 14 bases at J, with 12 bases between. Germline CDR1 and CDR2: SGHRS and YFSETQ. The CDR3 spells CASSLAGVSALHF. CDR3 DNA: TGCGCCAGCAGCTTGGCCGGAGTCTCGGCCCTCCACTTT.

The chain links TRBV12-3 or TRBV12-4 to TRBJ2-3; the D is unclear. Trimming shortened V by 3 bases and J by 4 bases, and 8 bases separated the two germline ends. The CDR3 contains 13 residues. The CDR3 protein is CASSFQRSDTQYF. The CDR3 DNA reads TGTGCCAGCAGTTTCCAGCGTTCAGATACGCAGTATTTT.

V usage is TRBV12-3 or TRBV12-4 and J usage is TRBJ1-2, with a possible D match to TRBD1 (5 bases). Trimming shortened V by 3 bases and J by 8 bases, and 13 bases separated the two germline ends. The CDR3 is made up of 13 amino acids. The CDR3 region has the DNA TGTGCCAGCAGTTTTTCGGGGGTATCGGGCTACACCTTC. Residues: CASSFSGVSGYTF.

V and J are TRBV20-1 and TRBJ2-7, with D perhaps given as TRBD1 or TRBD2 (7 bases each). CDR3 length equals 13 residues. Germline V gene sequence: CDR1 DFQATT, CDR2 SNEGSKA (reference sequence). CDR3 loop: CSAGRGGSYEQYF. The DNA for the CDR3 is TGCAGCGCGGGCAGGGGGGGGTCCTACGAGCAGTACTTC.

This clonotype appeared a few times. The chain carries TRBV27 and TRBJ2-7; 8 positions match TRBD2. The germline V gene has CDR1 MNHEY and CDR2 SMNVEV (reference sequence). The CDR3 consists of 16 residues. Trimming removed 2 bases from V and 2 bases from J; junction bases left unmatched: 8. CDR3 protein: CASSLKAGGTTYEQYF. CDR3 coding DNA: TGTGCCAGCAGTTTAAAGGCGGGAGGTACTACCTACGAGCAGTACTTC.

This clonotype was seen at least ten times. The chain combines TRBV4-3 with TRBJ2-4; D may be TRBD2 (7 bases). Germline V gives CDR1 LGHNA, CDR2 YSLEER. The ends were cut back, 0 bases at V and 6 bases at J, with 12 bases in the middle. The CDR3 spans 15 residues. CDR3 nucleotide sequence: TGCGCCAGCAGCCAAGATAAGGGAGGGGGAAACATTCAGTACTTC. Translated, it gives CASSQDKGGGNIQYF.

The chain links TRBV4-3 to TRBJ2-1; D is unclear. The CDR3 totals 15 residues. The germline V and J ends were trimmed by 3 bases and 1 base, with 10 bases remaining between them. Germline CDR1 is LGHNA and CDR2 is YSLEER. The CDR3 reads CASSQSLGSYNEQFF. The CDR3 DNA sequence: TGCGCCAGCAGCCAGAGTCTCGGGTCCTACAATGAGCAGTTCTTC.

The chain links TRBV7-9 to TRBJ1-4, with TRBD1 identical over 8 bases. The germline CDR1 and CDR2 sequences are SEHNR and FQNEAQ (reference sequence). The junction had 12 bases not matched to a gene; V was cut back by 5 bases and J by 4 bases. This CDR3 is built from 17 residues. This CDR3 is CASSRPGTGLVNEKLFF. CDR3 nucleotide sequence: TGTGCCAGCAGCCGTCCCGGGACAGGCCTTGTTAATGAAAAACTGTTTTTT.

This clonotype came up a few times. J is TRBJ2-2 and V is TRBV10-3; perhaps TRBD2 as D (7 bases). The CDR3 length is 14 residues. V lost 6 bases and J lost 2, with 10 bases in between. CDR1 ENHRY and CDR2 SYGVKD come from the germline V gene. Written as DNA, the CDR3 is TGTGCCATCAGACAGGGACTAAACACCGGGGAGCTGTTTTTT. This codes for CAIRQGLNTGELFF.

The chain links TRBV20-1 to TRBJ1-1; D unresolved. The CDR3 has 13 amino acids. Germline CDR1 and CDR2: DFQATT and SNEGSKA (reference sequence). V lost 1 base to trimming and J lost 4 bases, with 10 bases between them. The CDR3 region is CSARVGGITEAFF. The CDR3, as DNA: TGCAGTGCTAGAGTCGGAGGGATCACTGAAGCTTTCTTT.